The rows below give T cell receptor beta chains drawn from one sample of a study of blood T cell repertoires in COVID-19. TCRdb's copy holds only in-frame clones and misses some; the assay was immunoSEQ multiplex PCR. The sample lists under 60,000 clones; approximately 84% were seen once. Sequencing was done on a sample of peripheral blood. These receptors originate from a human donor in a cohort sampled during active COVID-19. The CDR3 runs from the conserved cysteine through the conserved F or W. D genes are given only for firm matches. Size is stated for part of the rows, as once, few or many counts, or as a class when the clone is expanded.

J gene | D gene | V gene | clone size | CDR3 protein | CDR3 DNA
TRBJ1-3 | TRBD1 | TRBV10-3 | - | CALNPFTGGNGNTIYF | TGTGCCCTAAACCCCTTTACAGGGGGGAATGGAAACACCATATATTTT
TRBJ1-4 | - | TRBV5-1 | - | CASSLASRLDEKLFF | TGCGCCAGCAGCTTGGCATCCAGGCTCGATGAAAAACTGTTTTTT
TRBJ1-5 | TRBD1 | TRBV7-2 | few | CASRSGTGNQPQHF | TGTGCCAGCAGGTCCGGGACAGGTAATCAGCCCCAGCATTTT
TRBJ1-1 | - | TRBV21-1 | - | CASSPMVYTIRTEAFF | TGTGCCAGCAGCCCGATGGTATACACAATTCGCACTGAAGCTTTCTTT
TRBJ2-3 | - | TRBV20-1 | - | CSASLPGLDDTQYF | TGCAGTGCTAGTCTTCCCGGACTGGACGATACGCAGTATTTT
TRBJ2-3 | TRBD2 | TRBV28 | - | CASSLVAGGSADTQYF | TGTGCCAGCAGTTTAGTAGCGGGAGGGAGCGCAGATACGCAGTATTTT
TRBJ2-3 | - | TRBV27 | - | CASSLSGSGRTDTQYF | TGTGCCAGCAGTTTATCGGGTAGCGGCCGCACAGATACGCAGTATTTT
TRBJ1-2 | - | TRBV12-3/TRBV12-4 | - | CASSTDRTYGYTF | TGTGCCAGCAGCACGGACAGAACCTATGGCTACACCTTC
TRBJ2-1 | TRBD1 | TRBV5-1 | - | CASSLGTGAHEQFF | TGCGCCAGCAGCTTGGGGACAGGAGCCCATGAGCAGTTCTTC
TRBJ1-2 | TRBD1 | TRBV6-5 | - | CASADRETNYGYTF | TGTGCCAGCGCCGACAGGGAAACAAACTATGGCTACACCTTC
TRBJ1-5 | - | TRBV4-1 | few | CASSQDRQGNQPQHF | TGCGCCAGCAGCCAAGATCGGCAGGGCAATCAGCCCCAGCATTTT
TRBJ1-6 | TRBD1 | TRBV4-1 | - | CASSAQGGQGISPLHF | TGCGCCAGCAGCGCCCAGGGCGGACAGGGTATTTCACCCCTCCACTTT
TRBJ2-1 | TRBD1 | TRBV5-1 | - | CASSRDRGNNEQFF | TGCGCCAGCAGCAGGGACAGGGGGAACAATGAGCAGTTCTTC
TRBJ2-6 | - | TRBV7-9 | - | CASSPGEAGANVLTF | TGTGCCAGCAGCCCCGGGGAGGCGGGGGCCAACGTCCTGACTTTC
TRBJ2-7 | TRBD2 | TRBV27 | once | CASSLVQGYSGMPYEQYF | TGTGCCAGCAGTTTAGTTCAGGGCTATAGCGGGATGCCCTACGAGCAGTACTTC
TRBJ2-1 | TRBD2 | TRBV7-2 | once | CASSRTSGGSYEQFF | TGTGCCAGCAGCAGGACTAGCGGGGGAAGTTATGAGCAGTTCTTC
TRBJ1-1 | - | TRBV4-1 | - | CASSQEGQWTEAFF | TGCGCCAGCAGCCAAGAGGGACAATGGACTGAAGCTTTCTTT
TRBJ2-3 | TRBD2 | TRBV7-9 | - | CASSLGRSGRGDTQYF | TGTGCCAGCAGCTTAGGCCGTAGCGGGAGAGGGGATACGCAGTATTTT
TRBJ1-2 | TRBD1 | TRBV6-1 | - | CASSENRGGYYGYTF | TGTGCCAGCAGTGAGAACAGGGGGGGGTACTATGGCTACACCTTC
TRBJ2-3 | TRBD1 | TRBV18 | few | CASSPGTAGADTQYF | TGTGCCAGCTCACCAGGGACAGCAGGCGCAGATACGCAGTATTTT
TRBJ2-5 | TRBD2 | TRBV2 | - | CASRTPPSGRQETQYF | TGTGCCAGCAGGACCCCCCCTAGCGGGCGGCAAGAGACCCAGTACTTC
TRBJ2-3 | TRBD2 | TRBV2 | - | CASSDELAGASTDTQYF | TGTGCCAGCAGTGACGAACTAGCGGGGGCTAGCACAGATACGCAGTATTTT
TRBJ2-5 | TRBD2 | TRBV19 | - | CASRTSGAQTQYF | TGTGCCAGTAGGACTAGCGGGGCCCAGACCCAGTACTTC
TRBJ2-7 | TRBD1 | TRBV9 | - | CASSERPHWDRPYEQYF | TGTGCCAGCAGCGAAAGACCCCATTGGGACAGACCCTACGAGCAGTACTTC